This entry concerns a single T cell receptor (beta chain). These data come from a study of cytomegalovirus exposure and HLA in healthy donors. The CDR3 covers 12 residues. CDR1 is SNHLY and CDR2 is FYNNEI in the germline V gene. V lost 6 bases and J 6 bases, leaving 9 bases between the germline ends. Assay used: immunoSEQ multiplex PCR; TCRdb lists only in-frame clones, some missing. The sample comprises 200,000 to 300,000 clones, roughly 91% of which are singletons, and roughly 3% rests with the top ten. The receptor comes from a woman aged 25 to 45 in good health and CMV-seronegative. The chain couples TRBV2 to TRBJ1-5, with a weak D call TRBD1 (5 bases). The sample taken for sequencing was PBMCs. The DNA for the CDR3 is TGTGCCAGCAGCACCAGGGTTCAGCCCCAGCATTTT. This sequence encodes CASSTRVQPQHF.